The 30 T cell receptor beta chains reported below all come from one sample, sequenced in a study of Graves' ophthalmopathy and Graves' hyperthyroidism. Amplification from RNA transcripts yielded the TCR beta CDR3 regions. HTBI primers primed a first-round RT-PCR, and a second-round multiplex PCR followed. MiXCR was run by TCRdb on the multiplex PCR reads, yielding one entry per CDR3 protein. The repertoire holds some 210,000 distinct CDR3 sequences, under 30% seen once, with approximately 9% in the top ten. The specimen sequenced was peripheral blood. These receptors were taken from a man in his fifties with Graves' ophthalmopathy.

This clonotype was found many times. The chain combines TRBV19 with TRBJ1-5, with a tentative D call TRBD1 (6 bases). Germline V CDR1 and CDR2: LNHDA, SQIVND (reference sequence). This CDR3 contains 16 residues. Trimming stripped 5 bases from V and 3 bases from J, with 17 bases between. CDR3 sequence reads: CASSSNRVGTNQPQHF. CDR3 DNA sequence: TGTGCCAGTAGTTCCAACAGGGTTGGGACCAATCAGCCCCAGCATTTT.

For the CDR3, the DNA is TGCGCCAGCAGCCCTCCAGCTAGCGGGATCTCCTACGAGCAGTACTTC. It codes for CASSPPASGISYEQYF. This chain uses TRBV5-1 with TRBJ2-7, with TRBD2 identical over 9 bases. Germline assignment: CDR1 SGHRS and CDR2 YFSETQ. The CDR3 is made up of 16 amino acids. Trimming took 4 bases from V and 0 from J; bases not matched to a gene: 8.

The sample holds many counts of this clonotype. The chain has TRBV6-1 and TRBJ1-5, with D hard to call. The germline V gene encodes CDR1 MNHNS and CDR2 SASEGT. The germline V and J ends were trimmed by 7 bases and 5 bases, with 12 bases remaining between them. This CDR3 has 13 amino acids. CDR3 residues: CASTLRFDQPQHF. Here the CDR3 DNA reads TGTGCCAGCACCCTTCGGTTCGATCAGCCCCAGCATTTT.

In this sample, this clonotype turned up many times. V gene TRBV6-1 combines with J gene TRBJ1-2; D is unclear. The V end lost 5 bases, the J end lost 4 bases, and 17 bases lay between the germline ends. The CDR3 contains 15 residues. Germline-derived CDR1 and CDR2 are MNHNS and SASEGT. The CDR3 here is CASSQLGPLGYGYTF. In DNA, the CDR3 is TGTGCCAGCAGTCAGCTTGGTCCCTTGGGCTATGGCTACACCTTC.

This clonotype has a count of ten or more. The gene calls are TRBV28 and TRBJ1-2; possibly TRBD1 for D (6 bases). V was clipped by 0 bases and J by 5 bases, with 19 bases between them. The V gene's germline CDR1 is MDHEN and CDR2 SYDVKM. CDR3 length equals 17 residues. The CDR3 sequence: CASSLWVRGLRIYGYTF. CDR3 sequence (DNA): TGTGCCAGCAGTTTATGGGTCAGGGGCTTAAGAATTTATGGCTACACCTTC.

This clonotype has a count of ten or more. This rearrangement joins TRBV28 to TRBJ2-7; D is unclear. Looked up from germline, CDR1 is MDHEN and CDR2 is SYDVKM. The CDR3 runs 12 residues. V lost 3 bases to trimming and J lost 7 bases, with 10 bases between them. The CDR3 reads CASSFTKPEQYF. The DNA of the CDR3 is TGTGCCAGCAGTTTTACCAAGCCGGAGCAGTACTTC. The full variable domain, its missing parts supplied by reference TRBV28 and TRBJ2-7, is DVKVTQSSRYLVKRTGEKVFLECVQDMDHENMFWYRQDPGLGLRLIYFSYDVKMKEKGDIPEGYSVSREKKERFSLILESASTNQTSMYLCASSFTKPEQYFGPGTRLTVT.

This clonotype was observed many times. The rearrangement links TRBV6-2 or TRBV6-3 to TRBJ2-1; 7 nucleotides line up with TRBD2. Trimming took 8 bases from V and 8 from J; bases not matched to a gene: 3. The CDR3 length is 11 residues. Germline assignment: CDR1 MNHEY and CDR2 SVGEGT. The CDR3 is CASGTSDEQFF. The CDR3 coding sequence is TGTGCCAGCGGAACTAGCGATGAGCAGTTCTTC.

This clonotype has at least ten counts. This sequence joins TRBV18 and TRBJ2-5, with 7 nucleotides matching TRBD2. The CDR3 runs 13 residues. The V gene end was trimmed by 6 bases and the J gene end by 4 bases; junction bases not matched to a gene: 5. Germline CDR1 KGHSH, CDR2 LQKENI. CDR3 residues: CASSGREGETQYF. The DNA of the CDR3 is TGTGCCAGCTCGGGGAGGGAAGGAGAGACCCAGTACTTC.

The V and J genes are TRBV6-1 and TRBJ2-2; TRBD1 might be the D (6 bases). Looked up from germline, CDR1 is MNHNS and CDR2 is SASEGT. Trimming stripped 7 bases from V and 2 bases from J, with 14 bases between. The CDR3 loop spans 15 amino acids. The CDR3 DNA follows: TGTGCCAGCAAAGGGACAAGGGCAAACACCGGGGAGCTGTTTTTT. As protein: CASKGTRANTGELFF.

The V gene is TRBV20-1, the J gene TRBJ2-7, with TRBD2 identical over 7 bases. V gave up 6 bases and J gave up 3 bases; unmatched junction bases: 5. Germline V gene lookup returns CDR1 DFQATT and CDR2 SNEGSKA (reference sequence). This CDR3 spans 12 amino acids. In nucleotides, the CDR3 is TGCAGTGCGGGGGGGACCCGCTACGAGCAGTACTTC. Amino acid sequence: CSAGGTRYEQYF.

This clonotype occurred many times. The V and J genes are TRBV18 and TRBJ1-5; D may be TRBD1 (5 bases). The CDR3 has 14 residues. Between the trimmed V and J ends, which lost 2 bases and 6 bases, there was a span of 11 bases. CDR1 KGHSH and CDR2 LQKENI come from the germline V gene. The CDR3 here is CASSPKGNPQPQHF. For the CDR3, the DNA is TGTGCCAGCTCACCAAAGGGGAACCCTCAGCCCCAGCATTTT. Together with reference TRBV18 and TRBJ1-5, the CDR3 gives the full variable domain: NAGVMQNPRHLVRRRGQEARLRCSPMKGHSHVYWYRQLPEEGLKFMVYLQKENIIDESGMPKERFSAEFPKEGPSILRIQQVVRGDSAAYFCASSPKGNPQPQHFGDGTRLSIL.

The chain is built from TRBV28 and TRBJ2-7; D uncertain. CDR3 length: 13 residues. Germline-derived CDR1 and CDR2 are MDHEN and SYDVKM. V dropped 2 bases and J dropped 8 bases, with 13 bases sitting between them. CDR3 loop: CASSLVSHGQQYF. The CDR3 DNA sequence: TGTGCCAGCAGTTTAGTATCTCACGGTCAGCAGTACTTC.

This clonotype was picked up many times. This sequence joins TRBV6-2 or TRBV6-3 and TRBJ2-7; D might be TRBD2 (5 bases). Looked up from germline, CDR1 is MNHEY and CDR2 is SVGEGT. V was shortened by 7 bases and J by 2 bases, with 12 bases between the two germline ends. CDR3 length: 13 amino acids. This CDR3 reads CASKVARAYEQYF. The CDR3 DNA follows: TGTGCCAGCAAAGTGGCGAGGGCCTACGAGCAGTACTTC.

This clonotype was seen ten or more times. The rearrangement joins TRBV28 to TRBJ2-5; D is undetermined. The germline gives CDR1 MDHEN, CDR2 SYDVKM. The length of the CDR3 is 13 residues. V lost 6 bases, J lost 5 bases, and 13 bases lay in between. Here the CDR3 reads CASRELLWETQYF. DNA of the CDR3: TGTGCCAGCAGGGAGCTTCTCTGGGAGACCCAGTACTTC.

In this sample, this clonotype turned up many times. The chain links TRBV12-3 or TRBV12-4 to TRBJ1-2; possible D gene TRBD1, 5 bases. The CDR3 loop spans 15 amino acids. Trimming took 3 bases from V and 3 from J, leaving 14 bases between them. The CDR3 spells CASSFGMTAYYGYTF. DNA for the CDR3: TGTGCCAGCAGTTTCGGGATGACAGCTTACTATGGCTACACCTTC.

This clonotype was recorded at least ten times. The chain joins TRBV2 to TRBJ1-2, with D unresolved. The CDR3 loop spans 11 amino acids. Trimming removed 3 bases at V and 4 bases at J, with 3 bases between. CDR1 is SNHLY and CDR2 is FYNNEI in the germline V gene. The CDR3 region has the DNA TGTGCCAGCAGTGAGGCCTATGGCTACACCTTC. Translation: CASSEAYGYTF. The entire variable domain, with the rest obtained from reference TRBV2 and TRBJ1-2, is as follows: EPEVTQTPSHQVTQMGQEVILRCVPISNHLYFYWYRQILGQKVEFLVSFYNNEISEKSEIFDDQFSVERPDGSNFTLKIRSTKLEDSAMYFCASSEAYGYTFGSGTRLTVV.

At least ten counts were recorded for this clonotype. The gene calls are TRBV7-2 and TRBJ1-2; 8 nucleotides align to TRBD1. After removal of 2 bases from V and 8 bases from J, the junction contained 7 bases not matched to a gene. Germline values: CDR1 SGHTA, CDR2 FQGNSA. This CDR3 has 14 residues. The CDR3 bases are TGTGCCAGCAGCTTACAGGGGGCAGGGAGAGGCTACACCTTC. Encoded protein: CASSLQGAGRGYTF.

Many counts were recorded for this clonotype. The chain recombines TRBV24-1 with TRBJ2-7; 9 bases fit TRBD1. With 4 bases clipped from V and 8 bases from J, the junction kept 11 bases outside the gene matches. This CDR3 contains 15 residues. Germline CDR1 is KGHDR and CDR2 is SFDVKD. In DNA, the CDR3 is TGTGCCACCAGTGACCTGACAGGGGGTGGTAAGAAGCAGTACTTC. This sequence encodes CATSDLTGGGKKQYF.

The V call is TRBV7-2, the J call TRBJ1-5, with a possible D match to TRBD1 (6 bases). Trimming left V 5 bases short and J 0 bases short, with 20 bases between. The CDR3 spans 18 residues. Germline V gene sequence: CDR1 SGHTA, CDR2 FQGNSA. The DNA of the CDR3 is TGTGCCAGCAGCGTAGGGCACGGGTGGGGGCGTAGCAATCAGCCCCAGCATTTT. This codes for CASSVGHGWGRSNQPQHF.

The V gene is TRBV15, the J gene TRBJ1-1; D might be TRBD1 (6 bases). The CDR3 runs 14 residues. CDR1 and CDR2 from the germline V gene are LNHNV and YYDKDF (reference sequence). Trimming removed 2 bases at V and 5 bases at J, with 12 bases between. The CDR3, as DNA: TGTGCCACCAGCAGATCAGGGGTTGGGACTGAAGCTTTCTTT. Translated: CATSRSGVGTEAFF.

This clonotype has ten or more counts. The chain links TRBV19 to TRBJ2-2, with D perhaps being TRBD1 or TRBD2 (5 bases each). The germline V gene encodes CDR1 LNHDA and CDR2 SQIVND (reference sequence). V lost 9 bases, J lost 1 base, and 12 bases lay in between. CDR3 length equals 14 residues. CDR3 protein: CASSGTMNTGELFF. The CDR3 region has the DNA TGTGCCAGCTCCGGGACGATGAACACCGGGGAGCTGTTTTTT. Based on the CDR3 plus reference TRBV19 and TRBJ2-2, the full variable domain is DGGITQSPKYLFRKEGQNVTLSCEQNLNHDAMYWYRQDPGQGLRLIYYSQIVNDFQKGDIAEGYSVSREKKESFPLTVTSAQKNPTAFYLCASSGTMNTGELFFGEGSRLTVL.

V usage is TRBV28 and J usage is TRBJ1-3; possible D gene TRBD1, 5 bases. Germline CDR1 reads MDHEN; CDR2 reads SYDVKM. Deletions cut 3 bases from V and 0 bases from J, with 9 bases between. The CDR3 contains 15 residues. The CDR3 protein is CASSFGGSSGNTIYF. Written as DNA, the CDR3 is TGTGCCAGCAGTTTTGGGGGATCCTCTGGAAACACCATATATTTT.

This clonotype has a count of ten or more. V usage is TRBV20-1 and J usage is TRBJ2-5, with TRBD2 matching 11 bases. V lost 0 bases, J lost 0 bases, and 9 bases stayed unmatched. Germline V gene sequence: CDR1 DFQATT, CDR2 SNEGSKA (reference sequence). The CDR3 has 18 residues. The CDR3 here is CSARDQGTSGRYQETQYF. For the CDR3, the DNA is TGCAGTGCTAGAGATCAGGGGACTAGCGGAAGGTACCAAGAGACCCAGTACTTC.

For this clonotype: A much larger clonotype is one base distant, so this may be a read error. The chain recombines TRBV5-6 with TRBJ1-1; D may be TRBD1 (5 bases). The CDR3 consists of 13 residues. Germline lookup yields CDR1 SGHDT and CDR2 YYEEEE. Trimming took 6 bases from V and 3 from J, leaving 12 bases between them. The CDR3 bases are TGTGCCAGCAACCGGGGGGGTCACACTGAAGCTTTCTTT. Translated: CASNRGGHTEAFF.

The CDR3 DNA reads as TGTGCCAGCAGTGTAGACAGTGGGGGCAATCAGCCCCAGCATTTT. The encoded protein is CASSVDSGGNQPQHF. The chain couples TRBV28 to TRBJ1-5, with D possibly TRBD1 on 5 matching bases. CDR3 length: 15 amino acids. V dropped 5 bases and J dropped 2 bases, with 13 bases sitting between them. Per the germline V gene, CDR1 is MDHEN and CDR2 is SYDVKM.

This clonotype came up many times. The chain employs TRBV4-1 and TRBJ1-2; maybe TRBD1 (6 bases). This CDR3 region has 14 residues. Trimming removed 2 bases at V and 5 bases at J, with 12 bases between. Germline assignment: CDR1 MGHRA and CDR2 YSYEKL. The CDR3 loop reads CASSQLVRGYGYTF. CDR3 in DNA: TGCGCCAGCAGCCAACTAGTAAGGGGGTATGGCTACACCTTC.

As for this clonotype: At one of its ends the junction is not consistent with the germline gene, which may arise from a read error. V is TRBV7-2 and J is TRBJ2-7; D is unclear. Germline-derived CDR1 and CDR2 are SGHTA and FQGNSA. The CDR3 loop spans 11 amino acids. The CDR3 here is CASSRSDLQYF. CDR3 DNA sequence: TGTGCCAGCAGCCGGAGCGACCTGCAGTATTTC.

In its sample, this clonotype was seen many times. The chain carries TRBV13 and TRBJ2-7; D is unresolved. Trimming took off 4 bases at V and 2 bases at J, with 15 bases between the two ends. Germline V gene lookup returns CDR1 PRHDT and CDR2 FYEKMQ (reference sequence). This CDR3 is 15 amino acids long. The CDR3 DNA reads TGTGCCAGCAGCTACCGACAACGCCACCCCTACGAGCAGTACTTC. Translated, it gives CASSYRQRHPYEQYF.

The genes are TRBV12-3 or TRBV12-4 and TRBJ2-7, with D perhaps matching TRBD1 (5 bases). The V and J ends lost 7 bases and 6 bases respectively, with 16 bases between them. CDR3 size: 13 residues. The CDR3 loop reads CASTSMGLGEQYF. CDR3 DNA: TGTGCCAGCACCTCCATGGGGCTTGGCGAGCAGTACTTC.

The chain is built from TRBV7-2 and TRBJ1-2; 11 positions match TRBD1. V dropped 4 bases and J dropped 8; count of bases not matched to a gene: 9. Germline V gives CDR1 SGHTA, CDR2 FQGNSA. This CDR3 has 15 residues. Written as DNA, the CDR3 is TGTGCCAGCAGCTCAGTGCCGGGACAGGGGGGCGGCTACACCTTC. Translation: CASSSVPGQGGGYTF.